Each of the 2 T cell receptor beta chains below was sequenced from the same sample in a study of identical twins. TCRdb called the 5' RACE reads again in MiXCR, with one record for every CDR3 protein. Altogether 500,000 to 700,000 distinct CDR3 sequences are present, about 7.6% being singletons, with the ten largest covering around 1.6%. The sample was also linked to a second study, of yellow fever vaccine responses in identical twins.

The sequencing input was PBMCs. These receptors all stem from a woman between 18 and 29 years old in good health.

There are a few counts of this clonotype. The genes are TRBV28 and TRBJ2-7; D is unresolved. The CDR3 contains 12 residues. Germline CDR1 and CDR2: MDHEN and SYDVKM. V gave up 5 bases and J gave up 4 bases, with 9 bases separating them. The CDR3 spells CASSGPLYEQYF. The DNA for the CDR3 is TGTGCCAGCAGTGGGCCCTTATACGAGCAGTACTTC. The complete variable domain, with remaining parts taken from reference TRBV28 and TRBJ2-7, reads DVKVTQSSRYLVKRTGEKVFLECVQDMDHENMFWYRQDPGLGLRLIYFSYDVKMKEKGDIPEGYSVSREKKERFSLILESASTNQTSMYLCASSGPLYEQYFGPGTRLTVT.

In this sample, this clonotype turned up many times. This sequence joins TRBV20-1 and TRBJ2-3; the D is unclear. Germline V gene lookup returns CDR1 DFQATT and CDR2 SNEGSKA (reference sequence). The germline V and J ends were trimmed by 2 bases and 4 bases, with 7 bases remaining between them. The length of the CDR3 is 12 residues. For the CDR3, the DNA is TGCAGTGCTAGAAGTGGGTCAGATACGCAGTATTTT. This gives the protein CSARSGSDTQYF.